The 2 T cell receptor beta chains in this list originate from one sample, sequenced in a study of blood T cell repertoires in COVID-19. The assay was immunoSEQ multiplex PCR, and TCRdb's table has in-frame clones only and misses some. The repertoire includes about 130,000 clones, about 88% of them detected once, and under 4.5% sits in the top ten. The specimen sequenced was peripheral blood. The receptors come from a man aged 45-60 years with active COVID-19.

The DNA for the CDR3 is TGTGCCAGCAGCACCGGACTAGCGTTGTACCAAGAGACCCAGTACTTC. Encoded protein: CASSTGLALYQETQYF. The chain combines TRBV7-2 with TRBJ2-5; 9 positions agree with TRBD2. Looked up from germline, CDR1 is SGHTA and CDR2 is FQGNSA. The CDR3 spans 16 residues. Unmatched junction bases numbered 7, after V lost 5 bases and J lost 0 bases.

This sequence joins TRBV27 and TRBJ2-2, with 10 bases identical to TRBD2. The CDR3 has 16 amino acids. V gave up 3 bases and J gave up 3 bases; unmatched junction bases: 4. Germline loops: CDR1 MNHEY, CDR2 SMNVEV (reference sequence). As DNA, the CDR3 is TGTGCCAGCAGTTTGCGGCTAGCGGGGGACACCGGGGAGCTGTTTTTT. This codes for CASSLRLAGDTGELFF.